This T cell receptor beta chain was retrieved from a study of vaccination effects on CD4 cells after COVID-19 (dated by TCRdb to the early 2020s). The study in broad terms: Across the study, the median time from the second dose to post-vaccine sampling was 72 days (range 14 to 241). In both COVID-19 convalescent patients and infection-naive vaccine recipients, the study compared SARS-CoV-2 spike-specific CD4+ TCR repertoires from before mRNA vaccination with those from after it. The full study included 10 to 11 COVID-19 convalescent patients and several SARS-CoV-2-naive healthy vaccine recipients. Cultures from other donors in the study were sequenced with the Oncomine TCR Beta short-read assay on an Illumina iSeq 100.

Sequences LGHNT (CDR1) and FRNRAP (CDR2) are obtained from the germline V gene. Between the V and J ends, shortened by 6 bases and 4 bases respectively, the junction contains 21 bases. Inclusive of the bounding cysteine and phenylalanine, the CDR3 is 16 residues long. Just CDR3 DNA is preserved here, 48 bases in frame from base 1. In the ViraFEST assay, PBMC were stimulated with viral peptide pools, and antigen-specific CD4+ T cell clonotypes were then identified by expansion using TCR sequencing. After more than nine days of culture, CD4+ T cells were isolated with the EasySep CD4+ T cell isolation kit. Each participant received two doses of an mRNA SARS-CoV-2 vaccine, either BNT162b2 or mRNA-1273. The absence of prior SARS-CoV-2 infection in healthy vaccine recipients was confirmed by negative nucleocapsid antibodies before and after vaccination. About 1.8 million PBMC per well were cultured with roughly 10 ug/ml peptides in IMDM containing approximately 4.6% human AB serum, approximately 10 IU/ml IL-2 and gentamicin. On days 3 and 7, half of the culture medium was replaced with fresh IL-2-containing medium. Unless noted otherwise, every peptide stimulation condition was grown in triplicate wells. Using Ficoll-Paque Plus gradient centrifugation, PBMC were separated from whole blood and then either used fresh or cryopreserved at -140C. The overlapping peptide pools covered the spike proteins of SARS-CoV-2 as well as those of the common cold coronaviruses HCoV-NL63, HCoV-OC43 and HCoV-229E. Genomic DNA was extracted from cultured CD4+ T cells with the QIAamp micro DNA kit.

To note about this clone: It has no known antigen specificity. Base qualities are not recorded, but no much larger clone differs from it by a single base.

The research as a whole found: In healthy vaccine recipients, vaccine-induced clones were almost all SARS-CoV-2 mono-reactive, with only 1 of 255 being cross-reactive with common cold coronaviruses. The study was limited by a small number of convalescent patients, and early post-infection timepoints were lacking. At late post-vaccination timepoints, both infection-induced and vaccine-induced clones showed marked clonal contraction, consistent with waning T cell responses.

Library creation used the immunoSEQ multiplex PCR assay. DNA from the CD4+ T cells that had been cultured and isolated underwent TCR beta CDR3 sequencing. Regarding the original processing steps: Non-productive TCR sequences were discarded, and reads were trimmed to the CDR3 region, with only CDR3s of 7 or more amino acids retained. The MANAFEST web app was used to pick out antigen-specific clonotypes by comparing their expansion in peptide wells with that in reference cultures. Positive clones required FDR<0.05 expansion versus reference and all other wells, odds ratio above 5, and frequency above 0.1% in two replicate wells. A clonotype was called cross-reactive if it was significantly expanded both in SARS-CoV-2 spike wells and in at least one common cold coronavirus spike condition. Levenshtein distance calculated with the stringdist R package was used to assess CDR3 similarity, and unrooted trees were constructed with ape in R 3.6.1. In TCRdb, the immuneACCESS table is reduced to in-frame sequences with V and J assigned. These tables do not hold every clone; where another copy was compared, an unresolved V gene accounts for under half, and the others remain unexplained. The DNA was the basis for D and trimming; V, J and clone size are from that table. In all, the sample holds some 22,000 clones, and approximately 79% of those were seen once. About 9.1% of the sample belongs to the ten largest clones.

This TCR was sampled from a human donor who received a COVID-19 vaccine. In this chain, TRBV12-5 is recombined with TRBJ1-2, and TRBD1 may be the D gene, going by 6 matching bases. This specimen consisted of CD4+ T cells from PBMCs cultured with HCoV-229E spike peptides, obtained after COVID-19 vaccination. In light of the paper, this sample's cell subset or site label describes: HCoV-229E spike overlapping peptide pool stimulation. The nucleotide sequence reads TGTGCTAGTGGGCCCGCGGGGGGCCCAACAGGCTATGGCTACACCTTC. Translated, it gives CASGPAGGPTGYGYTF.